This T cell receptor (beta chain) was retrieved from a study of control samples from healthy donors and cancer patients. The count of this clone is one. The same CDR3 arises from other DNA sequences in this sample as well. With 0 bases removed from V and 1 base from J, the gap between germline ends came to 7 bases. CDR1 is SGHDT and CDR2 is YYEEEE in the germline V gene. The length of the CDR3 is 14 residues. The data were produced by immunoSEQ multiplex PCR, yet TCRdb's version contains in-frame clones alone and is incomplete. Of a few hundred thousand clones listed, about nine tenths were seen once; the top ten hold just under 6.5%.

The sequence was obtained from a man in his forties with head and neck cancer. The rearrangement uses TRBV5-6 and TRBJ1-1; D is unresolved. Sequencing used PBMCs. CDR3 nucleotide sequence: TGTGCCAGCAGCTTGGCCGGGAGGAACACTGAAGCTTTCTTT. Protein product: CASSLAGRNTEAFF.